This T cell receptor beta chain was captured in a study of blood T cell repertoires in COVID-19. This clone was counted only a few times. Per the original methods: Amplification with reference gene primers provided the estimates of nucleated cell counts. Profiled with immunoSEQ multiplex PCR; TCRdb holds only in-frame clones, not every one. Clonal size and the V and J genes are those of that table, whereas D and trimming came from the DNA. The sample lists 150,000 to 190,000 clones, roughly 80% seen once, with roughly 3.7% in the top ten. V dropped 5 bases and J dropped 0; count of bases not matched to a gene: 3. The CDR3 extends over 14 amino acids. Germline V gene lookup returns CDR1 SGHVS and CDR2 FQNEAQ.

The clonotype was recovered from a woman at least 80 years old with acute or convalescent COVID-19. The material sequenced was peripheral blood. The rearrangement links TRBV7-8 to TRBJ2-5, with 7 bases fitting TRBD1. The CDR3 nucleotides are TGTGCCAGCAGCACGGGACAGCACCAAGAGACCCAGTACTTC. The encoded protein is CASSTGQHQETQYF.